What follows describes a single T cell receptor beta chain. The antigen is not known. The sample is drawn from a study of cytomegalovirus exposure and HLA in healthy donors. Study results and caveats: There were some public TCRs occurring in many donors, but most TCR sequences were rare. Researchers catalogued about 150 TCR beta chains as cytomegalovirus-associated. A later analysis found first-cohort TCR clusters tended to co-occur in the 90 to 150 validation repertoires.

The donors were in the approximately 110-subject validation cohort; that cohort was separate from the roughly 730-subject first cohort. The CDR3 has 16 amino acids. Germline V gene sequence: CDR1 SGHAT, CDR2 FQNNGV. With V trimmed by 3 bases and J by 5 bases, 8 bases remained unmatched. Profiling relied on immunoSEQ multiplex PCR, and the TCRdb table lists in-frame clones only, not all of them. The data hold around 58,000 clones, with more than 85% observed a single time. V is TRBV11-2 and J is TRBJ2-5; 11 nucleotides line up with TRBD1. Sequences were obtained from PBMCs. The clonotype originates from a woman aged 18-35 years in good health and CMV-seronegative. CDR3 region: CASSLRDRGLLETQYF. CDR3 sequence (DNA): TGTGCCAGCAGCTTGAGGGACAGGGGGTTGTTGGAGACCCAGTACTTC.